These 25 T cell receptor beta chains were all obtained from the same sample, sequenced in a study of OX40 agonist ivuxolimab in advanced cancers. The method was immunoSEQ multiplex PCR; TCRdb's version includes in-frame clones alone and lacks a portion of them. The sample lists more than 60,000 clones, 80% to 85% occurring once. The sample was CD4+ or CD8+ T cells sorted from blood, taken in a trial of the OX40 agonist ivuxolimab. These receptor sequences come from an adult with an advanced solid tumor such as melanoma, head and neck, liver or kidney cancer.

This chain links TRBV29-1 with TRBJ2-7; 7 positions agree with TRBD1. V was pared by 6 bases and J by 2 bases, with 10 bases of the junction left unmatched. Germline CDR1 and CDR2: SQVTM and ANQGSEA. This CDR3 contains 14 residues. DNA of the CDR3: TGCAGCGTGAGGCCCACAGGGGCTACCTACGAGCAGTACTTC. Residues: CSVRPTGATYEQYF.

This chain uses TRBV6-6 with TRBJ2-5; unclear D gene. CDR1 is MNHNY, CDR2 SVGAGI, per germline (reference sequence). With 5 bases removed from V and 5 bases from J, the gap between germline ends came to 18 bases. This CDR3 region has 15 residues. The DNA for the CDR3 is TGTGCCAGCAGTGACGGGCAGAGTGACCGGGAGACCCAGTACTTC. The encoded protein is CASSDGQSDRETQYF.

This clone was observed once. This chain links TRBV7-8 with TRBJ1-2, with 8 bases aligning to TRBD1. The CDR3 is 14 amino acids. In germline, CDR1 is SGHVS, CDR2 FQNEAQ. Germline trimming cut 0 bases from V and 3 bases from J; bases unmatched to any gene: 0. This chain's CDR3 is CASSLADRDYGYTF. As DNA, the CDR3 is TGTGCCAGCAGCTTAGCGGACAGGGACTATGGCTACACCTTC.

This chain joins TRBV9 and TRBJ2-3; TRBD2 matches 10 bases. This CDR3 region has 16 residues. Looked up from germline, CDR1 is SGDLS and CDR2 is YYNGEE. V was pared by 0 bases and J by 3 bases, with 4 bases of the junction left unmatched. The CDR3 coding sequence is TGTGCCAGCAGCGTAGGGGATAGCGGGGGGACAGATACGCAGTATTTT. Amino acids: CASSVGDSGGTDTQYF. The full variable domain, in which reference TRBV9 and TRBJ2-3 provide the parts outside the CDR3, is DSGVTQTPKHLITATGQRVTLRCSPRSGDLSVYWYQQSLDQGLQFLIQYYNGEERAKGNILERFSAQQFPDLHSELNLSSLELGDSALYFCASSVGDSGGTDTQYFGPGTRLTVL.

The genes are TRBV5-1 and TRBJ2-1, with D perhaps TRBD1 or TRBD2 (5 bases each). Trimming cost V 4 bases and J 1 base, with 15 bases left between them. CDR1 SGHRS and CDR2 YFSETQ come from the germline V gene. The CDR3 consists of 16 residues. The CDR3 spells CASSPRGRQSYNEQFF. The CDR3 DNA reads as TGCGCCAGCAGCCCCCGCGGGCGACAGTCCTACAATGAGCAGTTCTTC.

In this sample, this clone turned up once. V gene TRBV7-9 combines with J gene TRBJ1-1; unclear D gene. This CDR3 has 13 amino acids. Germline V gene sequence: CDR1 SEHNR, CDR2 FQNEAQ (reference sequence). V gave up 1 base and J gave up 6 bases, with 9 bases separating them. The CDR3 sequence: CASSLGGVAEAFF. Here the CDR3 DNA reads TGTGCCAGCAGCTTAGGGGGTGTCGCTGAAGCTTTCTTT.

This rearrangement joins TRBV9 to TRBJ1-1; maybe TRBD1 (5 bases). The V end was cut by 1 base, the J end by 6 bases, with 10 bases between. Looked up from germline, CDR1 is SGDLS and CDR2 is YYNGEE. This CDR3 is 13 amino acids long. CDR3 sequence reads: CASSVSGQAEAFF. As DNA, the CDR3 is TGTGCCAGCAGCGTATCAGGGCAGGCTGAAGCTTTCTTT.

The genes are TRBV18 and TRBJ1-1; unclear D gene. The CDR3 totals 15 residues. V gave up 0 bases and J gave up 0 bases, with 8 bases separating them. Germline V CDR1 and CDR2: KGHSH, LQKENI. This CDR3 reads CASSPPLILNTEAFF. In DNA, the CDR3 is TGTGCCAGCTCACCACCGTTAATCTTGAACACTGAAGCTTTCTTT.

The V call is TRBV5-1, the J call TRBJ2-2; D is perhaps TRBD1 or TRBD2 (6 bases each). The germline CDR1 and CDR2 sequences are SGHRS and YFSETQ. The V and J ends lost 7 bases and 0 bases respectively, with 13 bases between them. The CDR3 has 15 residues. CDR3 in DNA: TGCGCCAGCGACAAGGGGGGATCGAACACCGGGGAGCTGTTTTTT. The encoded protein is CASDKGGSNTGELFF.

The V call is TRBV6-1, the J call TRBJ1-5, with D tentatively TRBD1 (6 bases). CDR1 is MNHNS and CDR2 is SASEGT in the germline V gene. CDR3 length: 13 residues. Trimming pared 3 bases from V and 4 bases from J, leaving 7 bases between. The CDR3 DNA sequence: TGTGCCAGCAGTGACAGGGGTAATCAGCCCCAGCATTTT. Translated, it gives CASSDRGNQPQHF.

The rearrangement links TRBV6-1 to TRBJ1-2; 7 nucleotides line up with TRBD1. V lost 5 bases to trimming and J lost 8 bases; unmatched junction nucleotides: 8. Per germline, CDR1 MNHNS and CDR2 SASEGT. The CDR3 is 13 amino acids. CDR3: CASSFRQGGGYTF. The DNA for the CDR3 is TGTGCCAGCAGTTTCAGACAGGGCGGAGGCTACACCTTC.

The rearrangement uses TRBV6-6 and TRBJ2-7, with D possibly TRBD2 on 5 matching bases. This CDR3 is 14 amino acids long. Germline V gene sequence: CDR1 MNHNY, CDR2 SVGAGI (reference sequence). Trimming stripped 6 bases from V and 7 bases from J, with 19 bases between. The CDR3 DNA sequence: TGTGCCAGCAGAACCGCCGGGCTAGCTGGGGAGCAGTACTTC. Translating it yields CASRTAGLAGEQYF.

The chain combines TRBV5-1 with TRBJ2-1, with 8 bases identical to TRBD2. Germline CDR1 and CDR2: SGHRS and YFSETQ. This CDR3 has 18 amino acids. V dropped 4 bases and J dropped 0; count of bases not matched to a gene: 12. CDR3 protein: CASSLTIGLANSYNEQFF. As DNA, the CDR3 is TGCGCCAGCAGCCTGACTATAGGACTAGCAAACTCCTACAATGAGCAGTTCTTC.

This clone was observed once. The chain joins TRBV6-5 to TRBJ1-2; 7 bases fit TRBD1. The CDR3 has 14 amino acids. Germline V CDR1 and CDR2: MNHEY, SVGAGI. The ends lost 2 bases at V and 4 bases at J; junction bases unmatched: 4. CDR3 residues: CASSYQTGLYGYTF. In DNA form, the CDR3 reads TGTGCCAGCAGTTACCAGACAGGGCTCTATGGCTACACCTTC.

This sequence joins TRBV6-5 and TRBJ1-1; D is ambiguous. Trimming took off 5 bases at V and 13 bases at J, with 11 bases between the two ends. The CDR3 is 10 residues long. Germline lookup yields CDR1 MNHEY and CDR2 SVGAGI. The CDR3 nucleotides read TGTGCCAGCAGTGAAGCAAAGGGTTTCTTT. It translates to CASSEAKGFF.

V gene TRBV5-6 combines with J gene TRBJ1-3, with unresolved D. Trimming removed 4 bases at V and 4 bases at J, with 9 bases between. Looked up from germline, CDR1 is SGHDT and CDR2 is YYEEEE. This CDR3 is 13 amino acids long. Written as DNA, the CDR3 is TGTGCCAGCAGCGGCTTCGGGGGAAACACCATATATTTT. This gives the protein CASSGFGGNTIYF.

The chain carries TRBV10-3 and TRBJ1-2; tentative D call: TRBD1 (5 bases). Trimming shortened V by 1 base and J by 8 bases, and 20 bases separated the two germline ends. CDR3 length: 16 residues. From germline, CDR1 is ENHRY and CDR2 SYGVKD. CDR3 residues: CAISEYGAVPLSGYTF. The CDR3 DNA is TGTGCCATCAGTGAGTACGGGGCAGTCCCACTTTCCGGCTACACCTTC.

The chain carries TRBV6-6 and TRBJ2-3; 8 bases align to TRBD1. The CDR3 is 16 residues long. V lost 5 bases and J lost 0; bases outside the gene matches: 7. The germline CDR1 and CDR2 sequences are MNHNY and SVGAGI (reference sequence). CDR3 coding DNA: TGTGCCAGCAGTCAAGGACAGGGAACTAGCACAGATACGCAGTATTTT. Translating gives CASSQGQGTSTDTQYF.

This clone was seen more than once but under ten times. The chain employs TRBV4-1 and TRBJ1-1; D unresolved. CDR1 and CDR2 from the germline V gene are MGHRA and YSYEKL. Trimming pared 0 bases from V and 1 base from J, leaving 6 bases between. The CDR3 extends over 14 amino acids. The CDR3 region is CASSQDNWNTEAFF. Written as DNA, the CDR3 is TGCGCCAGCAGCCAAGATAACTGGAACACTGAAGCTTTCTTT.

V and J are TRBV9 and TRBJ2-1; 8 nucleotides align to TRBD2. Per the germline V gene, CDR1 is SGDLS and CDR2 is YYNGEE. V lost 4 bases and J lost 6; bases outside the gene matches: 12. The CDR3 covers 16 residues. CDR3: CASSSTGTRQFNEQFF. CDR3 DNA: TGTGCCAGCAGCTCAACCGGGACTAGACAATTCAATGAGCAGTTCTTC.

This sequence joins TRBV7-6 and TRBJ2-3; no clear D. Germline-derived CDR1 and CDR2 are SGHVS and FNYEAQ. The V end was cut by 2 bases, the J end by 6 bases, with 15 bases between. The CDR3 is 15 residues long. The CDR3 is CASSLMATGRDTQYF. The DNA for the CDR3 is TGTGCCAGCAGCTTAATGGCGACTGGTAGGGATACGCAGTATTTT.

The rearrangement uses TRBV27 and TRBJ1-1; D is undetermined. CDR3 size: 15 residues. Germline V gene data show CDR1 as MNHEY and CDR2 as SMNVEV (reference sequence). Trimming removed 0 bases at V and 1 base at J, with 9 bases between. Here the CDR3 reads CASSLSGRENTEAFF. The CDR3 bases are TGTGCCAGCAGTTTATCGGGCAGAGAGAACACTGAAGCTTTCTTT.

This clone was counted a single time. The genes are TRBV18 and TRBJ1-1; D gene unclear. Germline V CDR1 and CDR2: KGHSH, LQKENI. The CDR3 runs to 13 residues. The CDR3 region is CSSLISAKTEAFF. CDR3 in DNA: TGTTCTAGCCTCATAAGTGCGAAAACTGAAGCTTTCTTT.

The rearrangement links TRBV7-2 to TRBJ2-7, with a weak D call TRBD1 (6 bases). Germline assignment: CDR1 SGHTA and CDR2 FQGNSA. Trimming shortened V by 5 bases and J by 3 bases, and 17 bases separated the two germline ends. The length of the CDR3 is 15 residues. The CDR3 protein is CASSLLLDSFYEQYF. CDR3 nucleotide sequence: TGTGCCAGCAGCCTCCTCCTGGACAGCTTCTACGAGCAGTACTTC.

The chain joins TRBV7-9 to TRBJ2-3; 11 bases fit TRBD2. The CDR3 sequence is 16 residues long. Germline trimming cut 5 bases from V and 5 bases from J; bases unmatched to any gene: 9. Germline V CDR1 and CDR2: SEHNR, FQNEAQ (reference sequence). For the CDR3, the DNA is TGTGCCAGCAGCCCCACTAGCGGGGGAAGTGGAGATACGCAGTATTTT. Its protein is CASSPTSGGSGDTQYF.